The entry that follows covers one T cell receptor beta chain sequence. Its antigen is as yet unknown. Read sequence stops 3 residues before the CDR3 end, and the germline J gene provides the missing end. This sample was taken from a study of T cells in women clearing cervical HPV infection. Whole-study results and caveats: Controls had more TRBV6-7 (0.16%) than cases (about 0.11%).

Sequencing used immunoSEQ multiplex PCR; TCRdb keeps in-frame clones, though not all of them. This sample contains about 32,000 clones. The CDR3 has 16 residues. Losses at the gene ends were 0 bases for V and 8 bases for J; bases not matched to a gene: 7. Germline assignment: CDR1 SGHRS and CDR2 YFSETQ. The gene calls are TRBV5-1 and TRBJ2-1; 11 positions agree with TRBD2. This clonotype was sampled from a woman aged 18 to 75 with a cervical HPV16 infection that either progressed to CIN3+ or cleared (not recorded which). The sequenced sample consisted of blood buffy coat. The DNA read from the CDR3 is TGCGCCAGCAGCTTGGCTCTAGCGGGGGGTCTTGATGAG. This encodes CASSLALAGGLDE. Given in full, the CDR3 is CASSLALAGGLDEQFF.